The T cell receptor beta chain described here comes from a study of shared clonotypes between healthy human individuals. Study-level findings and limits: In contrast to clonotypes shared by all four donors, non-shared clonotypes had lower generation probabilities. Donor scarcity curtailed the genetic and exposure-history diversity represented herein.

CDR1 and CDR2 (germline): GTSNPN, SVGIG (reference sequence). The CDR3 is 14 amino acids. J lost 8 bases, V lost 3 bases, and 5 bases had no gene match. It was at deep level that the assay was run. Using immunoSEQ multiplex PCR, the repertoire was profiled, and TCRdb retains in-frame clones only, with some absent. The sample consists of around 700,000 clones, more than 70% of them appearing once. Comments on this clone: The antigen is unknown.

Sequencing was carried out using memory CD4+ T cells sorted from blood. The subset was: CD45RA-negative fraction. The source is a woman in her 30s in good health. The V call is TRBV30, the J call TRBJ2-1; TRBD2 matches at 12 bases. The CDR3 protein is CAWRASGRGHEQFF. DNA for the CDR3: TGTGCCTGGAGGGCTAGCGGGAGGGGGCATGAGCAGTTCTTC.